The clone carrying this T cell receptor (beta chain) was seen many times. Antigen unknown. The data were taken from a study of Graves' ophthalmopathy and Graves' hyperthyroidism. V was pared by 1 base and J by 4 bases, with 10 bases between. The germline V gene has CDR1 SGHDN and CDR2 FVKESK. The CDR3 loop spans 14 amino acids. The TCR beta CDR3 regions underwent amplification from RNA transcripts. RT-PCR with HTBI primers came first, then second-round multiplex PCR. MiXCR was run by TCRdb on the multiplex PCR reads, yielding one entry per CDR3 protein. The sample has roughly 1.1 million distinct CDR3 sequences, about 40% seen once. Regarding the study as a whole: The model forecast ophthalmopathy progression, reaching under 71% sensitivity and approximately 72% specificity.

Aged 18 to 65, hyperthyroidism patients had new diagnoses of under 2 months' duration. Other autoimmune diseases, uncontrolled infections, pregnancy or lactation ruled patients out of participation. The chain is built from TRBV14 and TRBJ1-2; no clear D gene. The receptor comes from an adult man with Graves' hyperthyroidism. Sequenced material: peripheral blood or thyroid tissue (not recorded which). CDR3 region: CASSQGLGGYGYTF. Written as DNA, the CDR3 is TGTGCCAGCAGCCAAGGACTCGGAGGCTATGGCTACACCTTC.